Shown below are 29 T cell receptor beta chains from a single sample sequenced in a study of beta chain features in type 1 diabetes. The whole isolated RNA underwent reverse transcription, so sequencing captured expressed TCRB transcripts. Data came from immunoSEQ multiplex PCR; TCRdb stores just in-frame clones and leaves some out. The sample records roughly 450,000 clones, roughly an eighth being singletons. Sample: naive CD4+ T cells from blood. These receptor sequences come from a young woman in good health.

The chain links TRBV29-1 to TRBJ1-1; possibly TRBD1 for D (6 bases). CDR1 SQVTM and CDR2 ANQGSEA come from the germline V gene. This CDR3 has 13 amino acids. V was trimmed by 4 bases and J by 5 bases, leaving 14 bases between them. CDR3 bases: TGCAGCGTTGCACACAGGGTGGGTACTGAAGCTTTCTTT. It is translated as CSVAHRVGTEAFF. The complete variable domain, with remaining parts taken from reference TRBV29-1 and TRBJ1-1, reads SAVISQKPSRDICQRGTSLTIQCQVDSQVTMMFWYRQQPGQSLTLIATANQGSEATYESGFVIDKFPISRPNLTFSTLTVSNMSPEDSSIYLCSVAHRVGTEAFFGQGTRLTVV.

The chain is built from TRBV9 and TRBJ2-1; D tentatively fits TRBD1 or TRBD2 (5 bases each). The CDR3 totals 16 residues. Trimming stripped 3 bases from V and 6 bases from J, with 19 bases between. Germline V gene lookup returns CDR1 SGDLS and CDR2 YYNGEE. The CDR3, as DNA: TGTGCCAGCAGCGACCGCTCGGGAAAGGGGTCCAATGAGCAGTTCTTC. Translation: CASSDRSGKGSNEQFF.

The chain is built from TRBV2 and TRBJ2-3, with D perhaps matching TRBD2 (5 bases). In germline, CDR1 is SNHLY, CDR2 FYNNEI. V was shortened by 5 bases and J by 3 bases, with 12 bases between the two germline ends. The CDR3 is made up of 14 amino acids. CDR3 loop: CASSQSTMTDTQYF. Written as DNA, the CDR3 is TGTGCCAGCAGTCAATCGACTATGACAGATACGCAGTATTTT.

This clone has a handful of counts. The chain recombines TRBV5-1 with TRBJ2-1; D is unclear. The germline V gene has CDR1 SGHRS and CDR2 YFSETQ. V was pared by 4 bases and J by 0 bases, with 11 bases between. The CDR3 length is 15 residues. CDR3 nucleotides: TGCGCCAGCAGCAGGCGGTCTAGCTCCTACAATGAGCAGTTCTTC. It specifies CASSRRSSSYNEQFF.

This chain connects TRBV6-6 to TRBJ1-5; no definite D call. The germline V gene encodes CDR1 MNHNY and CDR2 SVGAGI (reference sequence). The V and J ends lost 6 bases and 0 bases respectively, with 12 bases between them. This CDR3 is 15 amino acids long. The CDR3 bases are TGTGCCAGCAGGGCAGGCGCCAATAGCAATCAGCCCCAGCATTTT. Its translation is CASRAGANSNQPQHF.

This clone has a single count. This chain uses TRBV18 with TRBJ2-5; D tentatively fits TRBD1 or TRBD2 (6 bases each). V was shortened by 6 bases and J by 3 bases, with 8 bases between the two germline ends. This CDR3 is 12 amino acids long. The germline V gene encodes CDR1 KGHSH and CDR2 LQKENI. The CDR3 loop is CASSRGEETQYF. The CDR3, as DNA: TGTGCCAGCTCGAGGGGGGAAGAGACCCAGTACTTC.

The CDR3 DNA reads TGCGCCAGCAGCTTCCCCGCTGCGGGAGTAGATACGCAGTATTTT. The encoded protein is CASSFPAAGVDTQYF. V and J are TRBV5-1 and TRBJ2-3; 7 positions agree with TRBD2. Trimming removed 2 bases from V and 5 bases from J; junction bases left unmatched: 8. Per the germline V gene, CDR1 is SGHRS and CDR2 is YFSETQ. This CDR3 contains 15 residues.

The gene calls are TRBV30 and TRBJ2-7; D gene unclear. The CDR3 has 14 residues. The V end was cut by 0 bases, the J end by 5 bases, with 14 bases between. Germline CDR1 and CDR2: GTSNPN and SVGIG (reference sequence). In DNA form, the CDR3 reads TGTGCCTGGAGTGTGGCGCCCCAAATAAACGAGCAGTACTTC. It codes for CAWSVAPQINEQYF.

This clone was seen only a few times. The CDR3 sequence: CASSQDTGRQAFF. CDR3 nucleotide sequence: TGCGCCAGCAGCCAAGATACGGGGAGGCAAGCTTTCTTT. The chain employs TRBV4-1 and TRBJ1-1; no firm D call. The V gene lost 0 bases and the J gene lost 9 bases, with 11 bases spanning the gap. Germline loops: CDR1 MGHRA, CDR2 YSYEKL. This CDR3 is built from 13 residues.

This chain links TRBV7-2 with TRBJ2-7; 7 bases align to TRBD1. After removal of 3 bases from V and 2 bases from J, the junction contained 10 bases not matched to a gene. The CDR3 spans 16 residues. Germline-derived CDR1 and CDR2 are SGHTA and FQGNSA. CDR3 nucleotide sequence: TGTGCCAGCAGCTTCTTAAGTCAGGGGACAGCCTACGAGCAGTACTTC. It encodes CASSFLSQGTAYEQYF.

This chain uses TRBV7-2 with TRBJ2-1, with TRBD2 identical over 10 bases. V was clipped by 4 bases and J by 4 bases; unmatched bases: 4. This CDR3 is 15 amino acids long. Germline V gives CDR1 SGHTA, CDR2 FQGNSA. This chain's CDR3 is CASSWTSGTYNEQFF. DNA of the CDR3: TGTGCCAGCAGCTGGACTAGCGGCACATACAATGAGCAGTTCTTC.

The gene calls are TRBV7-8 and TRBJ2-5; the D gene is possibly TRBD2 (5 bases). V shed 6 bases and J shed 7 bases, with 15 bases lying between them. The CDR3 length is 13 residues. Germline-derived CDR1 and CDR2 are SGHVS and FQNEAQ. CDR3 DNA: TGTGCCAGCAGAAATAGAGGGATTTGGACCCAGTACTTC. This sequence encodes CASRNRGIWTQYF.

This clone turned up a few times. The V call is TRBV6-1, the J call TRBJ1-5; 9 nucleotides agree with TRBD1. The CDR3 consists of 15 residues. The V and J ends lost 7 bases and 2 bases, in that order; junction bases with no gene match: 6. The germline CDR1 and CDR2 sequences are MNHNS and SASEGT. The CDR3 nucleotides are TGTGCCAGCACGGACAGGGGTTATGGCAATCAGCCCCAGCATTTT. It translates to CASTDRGYGNQPQHF.

The chain couples TRBV19 to TRBJ1-2; TRBD1 agrees at 7 bases. Germline V lookup: CDR1 LNHDA, CDR2 SQIVND (reference sequence). This CDR3 has 13 residues. Losses at the gene ends were 4 bases for V and 2 bases for J; bases not matched to a gene: 1. Here the CDR3 DNA reads TGTGCCAGTAGTAGGGGACAGAACTATGGCTACACCTTC. Its protein product is CASSRGQNYGYTF.

This clone was picked up a small number of times. The rearrangement joins TRBV7-8 to TRBJ1-4, with D hard to call. V dropped 3 bases and J dropped 8 bases, with 13 bases sitting between them. Germline V gene data show CDR1 as SGHVS and CDR2 as FQNEAQ. The CDR3 has 14 residues. The DNA for the CDR3 is TGTGCCAGCAGCTTTAACCCGGTCGGGGAAAAACTGTTTTTT. Its translation is CASSFNPVGEKLFF.

The table lists this clone with a few counts. The chain has TRBV7-2 and TRBJ2-5, with a tentative D call TRBD2 (5 bases). V was cut by 1 base and J by 6 bases, with 12 bases left in between. The CDR3 loop spans 14 amino acids. Germline CDR1 SGHTA, CDR2 FQGNSA. The CDR3 coding sequence is TGTGCCAGCAGCTTAGTTGAGGGCAGGAAGACCCAGTACTTC. Its translation is CASSLVEGRKTQYF. The complete variable domain, with remaining parts taken from reference TRBV7-2 and TRBJ2-5, reads GAGVSQSPSNKVTEKGKDVELRCDPISGHTALYWYRQSLGQGLEFLIYFQGNSAPDKSGLPSDRFSAERTGGSVSTLTIQRTQQEDSAVYLCASSLVEGRKTQYFGPGTRLLVL.

V is TRBV18 and J is TRBJ2-2, with 7 bases aligning to TRBD1. CDR3 length equals 15 residues. Germline V gives CDR1 KGHSH, CDR2 LQKENI. Germline trimming cut 3 bases from V and 4 bases from J; bases unmatched to any gene: 5. CDR3 residues: CASSPPGGGTGELFF. The DNA of the CDR3 is TGTGCCAGCTCACCCCCAGGGGGTGGCACCGGGGAGCTGTTTTTT.

The sample holds a few counts of this clone. The chain couples TRBV18 to TRBJ2-2; the match to TRBD2 covers 14 bases. The CDR3 has 16 amino acids. The trim removed 4 bases at V and 4 bases at J, leaving 2 bases unmatched. Germline assignment: CDR1 KGHSH and CDR2 LQKENI. CDR3 protein: CASSQGLAGGTGELFF. DNA of the CDR3: TGTGCCAGCTCACAAGGACTAGCGGGAGGCACCGGGGAGCTGTTTTTT.

In the case of this clone: At one of its ends the junction is not consistent with the germline gene, which may arise from a read error. This chain connects TRBV7-7 to TRBJ2-3, with TRBD2 matching 10 bases. CDR1 is SSHAT, CDR2 FNYEAQ, per germline (reference sequence). CDR3 length: 14 residues. The CDR3 sequence: CASSPGLAADTQYF. The CDR3 nucleotides are TGTGCTAGCAGCCCCGGACTAGCGGCCGATACGCAGTATTTT.

This clone has just one count. The chain is built from TRBV6-5 and TRBJ2-3, with 10 bases fitting TRBD1. This CDR3 is 14 amino acids long. With V trimmed by 6 bases and J by 12 bases, 12 bases remained unmatched. In germline, CDR1 is MNHEY, CDR2 SVGAGI. The CDR3 DNA reads as TGTGCCAGCAGCCGGAGAGGGACAGGGGAATATCAGTATTTT. Translation gives CASSRRGTGEYQYF.

The table lists this clone with a few counts. The V call is TRBV7-2, the J call TRBJ2-7, with 7 bases identical to TRBD2. Germline trimming cut 3 bases from V and 6 bases from J; bases unmatched to any gene: 8. The CDR3 runs to 14 residues. CDR1 is SGHTA and CDR2 is FQGNSA in the germline V gene. The CDR3 region has the DNA TGTGCCAGCAGCTTCGTGGCGGGAGACCTCGAGCAGTACTTC. Protein sequence: CASSFVAGDLEQYF.

This clone was detected a few times. V and J are TRBV7-9 and TRBJ2-1; 7 positions match TRBD1. CDR1 is SEHNR, CDR2 FQNEAQ, per germline (reference sequence). Unmatched junction bases numbered 13, after V lost 5 bases and J lost 0 bases. The CDR3 length is 18 residues. The CDR3 loop is CASSTEKDRESSYNEQFF. In DNA form, the CDR3 reads TGTGCCAGCAGCACCGAAAAAGACAGGGAGAGCTCCTACAATGAGCAGTTCTTC.

The chain couples TRBV7-2 to TRBJ2-1; tentative D call: TRBD1 (5 bases). The CDR3 is made up of 15 amino acids. Trimming left V 5 bases short and J 4 bases short, with 15 bases between. CDR1 and CDR2 from the germline V gene are SGHTA and FQGNSA. The CDR3 bases are TGTGCCAGCAGCCTCCAGGGTGGCCAATACAATGAGCAGTTCTTC. Translated: CASSLQGGQYNEQFF.

This clone has only a few counts. The chain combines TRBV2 with TRBJ2-4; a possible D gene is TRBD2 (6 bases). Trimming removed 4 bases at V and 0 bases at J, with 7 bases between. CDR1 is SNHLY, CDR2 FYNNEI, per germline. This CDR3 is built from 14 residues. The CDR3 DNA reads TGTGCCAGCAGTGGGGGACTAGCCAAAAACATTCAGTACTTC. Translation gives CASSGGLAKNIQYF.

The chain employs TRBV15 and TRBJ1-5; no definite D call. V shed 1 base and J shed 1 base, with 8 bases lying between them. The CDR3 runs to 15 residues. From germline, CDR1 is LNHNV and CDR2 YYDKDF (reference sequence). The CDR3 DNA is TGTGCCACCAGCAGAGCAGGACGGAGCAATCAGCCCCAGCATTTT. It yields the protein CATSRAGRSNQPQHF.

The chain combines TRBV25-1 with TRBJ2-3, with D tentatively TRBD1 or TRBD2 (5 bases each). V dropped 8 bases and J dropped 3 bases, with 12 bases sitting between them. CDR3 size: 13 residues. Germline V gene sequence: CDR1 MGHDK, CDR2 SYGVNS. CDR3: CASEGPWTDTQYF. The CDR3 nucleotides read TGTGCCAGCGAGGGACCCTGGACAGATACGCAGTATTTT.

This clone was counted a few times. The chain uses TRBV28 and TRBJ1-5; D ambiguous. V was clipped by 2 bases and J by 6 bases, with 11 bases between them. Germline CDR1 is MDHEN and CDR2 is SYDVKM. The CDR3 contains 14 residues. The CDR3 DNA sequence: TGTGCCAGCAGTTTAGGTCTGATGGGTCAGCCCCAGCATTTT. Protein product: CASSLGLMGQPQHF.

This clone was observed a handful of times. In the same sample, other DNA sequences code for this CDR3. The chain has TRBV5-4 and TRBJ2-5; D is ambiguous. CDR1 is SGHNT, CDR2 YYREEE, per germline (reference sequence). Trimming took 4 bases from V and 1 from J, leaving 11 bases between them. The CDR3 has 14 amino acids. As DNA, the CDR3 is TGTGCCAGCAGCCTCCCTGGACCCCAAGAGACCCAGTACTTC. It translates to CASSLPGPQETQYF.

In its sample, this clone was seen a few times. V usage is TRBV7-2 and J usage is TRBJ1-4; 7 bases are a match to TRBD1. CDR1 and CDR2 (germline): SGHTA, FQGNSA. The CDR3 is 15 residues long. V was pared by 2 bases and J by 8 bases, with 8 bases of the junction left unmatched. This CDR3 reads CASSLQGGAGEKLFF. The CDR3, as DNA: TGTGCCAGCAGCTTACAAGGGGGCGCCGGGGAAAAACTGTTTTTT.